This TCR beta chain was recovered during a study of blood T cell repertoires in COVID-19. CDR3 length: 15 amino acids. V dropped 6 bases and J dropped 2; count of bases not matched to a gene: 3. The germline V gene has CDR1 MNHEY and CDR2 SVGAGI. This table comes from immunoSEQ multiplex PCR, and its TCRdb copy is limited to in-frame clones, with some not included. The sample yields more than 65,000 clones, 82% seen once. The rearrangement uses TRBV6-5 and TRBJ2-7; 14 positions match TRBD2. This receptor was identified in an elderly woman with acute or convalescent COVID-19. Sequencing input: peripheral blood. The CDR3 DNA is TGTGCCAGCAGCCCGGGACTAGCGGGGGCCTACGAGCAGTACTTC. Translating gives CASSPGLAGAYEQYF.